This TCR beta chain was identified during a study of shared clonotypes between healthy human individuals (dated by TCRdb to between 2020 and 2021). A note on the overall study: The cohort included a few men and a couple of women between 18 and 49 years of age. To increase sequencing depth and limit assay-specific biases, TCR repertoire library preparation and sequencing were carried out by different laboratories using diverse techniques. Leukapheresis yielded between about 0.85 and 9 billion PBMCs per donor. To estimate repertoire size and how much clonotype sharing occurs between individuals, the study deeply sequenced the blood TCR repertoires of five healthy adults. For each donor, three plates each were used for CD4 naive and CD4 memory, two plates were used for CD8 naive, and one plate was used for CD8 memory. Overall results and qualifications from the work: Because the study included only a small number of donors, the genetic and exposure-history diversity represented was limited. Across a few donors, around 5% of naive CD4, 3% to 3.5% of naive CD8, around 2.1% of memory CD4, and about 0.44% of memory CD8 clonotypes were shared. Pairwise subsampling led to the expectation that sequencing depth would affect the degree of clonotype sharing among donors. Sampling was limited to blood, and TCR repertoires in tissue likely differ from TCR repertoires in blood. Incomplete sequencing was indicated by rarefaction of sorted-subset datasets, despite the large sequencing depth. Compared with non-shared clonotypes, clonotypes shared by all four sorted-subset donors had higher generation probabilities. Larger estimated clonotype richness was generally found for naive subsets than for memory subsets.

The donors were healthy, HIV-negative adults who had no recently reported acute infections or vaccinations. Only Caucasian adults living in Nashville, Tennessee, USA were represented among the donors. CD4+ T cells were enriched through magnetic negative selection, after which naive cells were positively selected on CD45RA and the remaining negative fraction served as the memory subset. After blood collection by leukapheresis, PBMCs were isolated using Ficoll-Histopaque density gradient centrifugation and then cryopreserved in the vapor phase of liquid nitrogen. Analytical flow cytometry was used to check the purity and quantity of each magnetically sorted T cell population. From each sorted fraction, genomic DNA was isolated and quantified by UV absorbance on a Nanodrop 2000c. As encoded in the germline V gene, CDR1 is SGHTA while CDR2 is FQGNSA. The CDR3 goes from the cysteine to the phenylalanine over 12 residues. Only the CDR3 region is kept as DNA, spanning 36 bases read in frame from base 1. The junction shows trimming of 2 bases on V and 4 bases on J, plus 6 bases between the germline ends.

Using the deep immunoSEQ assay, multiplex PCR amplified TCR CDR3 regions from genomic DNA. Extracted genomic DNA from each cell subset was spread evenly across all wells of several immunoSEQ 96-well plates, with each plate serving as a replicate. For sorted subsets, each replicate PCR was loaded with roughly 190 ng genomic DNA, equivalent to approximately 27,000 T cell genomes. The purified libraries were quantified using a Qubit 3.0 fluorometer, sized with a Bioanalyzer 2100, and then quantified again using the KAPA Library Quantification kit. Each immunoSEQ 96-well plate was sequenced on its own single-read 150-cycle Illumina NextSeq 550 flow cell. Per the source publication's procedure: Because only junctional sequences without quality scores were contained in the immunoSEQ output, filtering matching that applied to full-length reads could not be performed. To assign V/J genes and CDR3, sequences were annotated using PyIR, a Python wrapper for IgBLAST v1.9, with IMGT germline references. Reads with weak V/J assignments (E-value above 1e-6), missing CDR3, stop codons, out-of-frame junctions, or ambiguous translated residues were removed. V3J clonotypes were defined as sequences sharing the same inferred V gene, J gene, and CDR3 amino acid sequence. Percentage overlap between repertoires was computed as shared unique clonotypes divided by the size of the smaller repertoire. Richness of each repertoire was evaluated using RTK rarefaction, the Chao1 estimator, and Recon v2.1 estimates of unobserved clonotypes. Generation probabilities for all TCRbeta clonotypes obtained by the gDNA method from several donors were computed using OLGA. As stored in TCRdb, this immuneACCESS dataset retains in-frame rearrangements with V and J assigned. A fraction of the clones does not appear; measured against another copy, unresolved V genes explain less than half of the discrepancy, and the remainder lacks a known reason. The DNA was the basis for D and trimming; V, J and clone size are from that table. Across this sample there are roughly 2.2 million clones, with under 95% seen only once. In total, the top ten clones hold about 0.36% of the sample.

With respect to this clone: Its target antigen remains unknown. No quality values exist for individual bases; no much larger clone is one base distant.

This TCR came from a man aged 18 to 30 in good health. Some clones in this sample may be carry-over from other donors' samples. The receptor chain draws on TRBV7-2 and TRBJ2-7; the D gene assignment is ambiguous. Sequenced: naive CD4+ T cells from PBMCs. In light of the paper, this sample's cell subset or site label describes: CD45RA+ positively selected. The CDR3: CASSLTEYEQYF. DNA sequence: TGTGCCAGCAGCTTAACGGAGTACGAGCAGTACTTC. Full variable domain (CDR3 extended with the reference TRBV7-2 and TRBJ2-7 proteins): GAGVSQSPSNKVTEKGKDVELRCDPISGHTALYWYRQSLGQGLEFLIYFQGNSAPDKSGLPSDRFSAERTGGSVSTLTIQRTQQEDSAVYLCASSLTEYEQYFGPGTRLTVT.